One and the same sample provided the 32 T cell receptor beta chains below, sequenced in a study of technical replicates of blood from several donors (dated by TCRdb to the late 2010s). Library creation used the immunoSEQ multiplex PCR assay. TCRdb took this table from immuneACCESS and kept in-frame rearrangements with V and J called. Such tables lack part of the clones; where checked against another copy, unresolved V genes explain under half of the gap, and the rest is unexplained. The sample records around 100,000 clones, over 90% of which are singletons. The ten largest clones represent 0.21% of the sample. Sequences were obtained from T cells isolated from PBMCs. The receptors originated from a human donor in good health.

This clone was seen just once. The V and J genes are TRBV18 and TRBJ2-7, with 11 bases matching TRBD2. V was pared by 0 bases and J by 4 bases, with 11 bases of the junction left unmatched. The CDR3 sequence is 18 residues long. Germline CDR1 reads KGHSH; CDR2 reads LQKENI. The CDR3 nucleotides are TGTGCCAGCTCACCACCTTCGGGTGTGGCTAGCGGGAGGTACGAGCAGTACTTC. This encodes CASSPPSGVASGRYEQYF.

The V gene is TRBV10-3, the J gene TRBJ1-5, with D possibly being TRBD1 (5 bases). The CDR3 extends over 14 amino acids. Germline loops: CDR1 ENHRY, CDR2 SYGVKD. Trimming pared 0 bases from V and 4 bases from J, leaving 7 bases between. The CDR3 DNA reads as TGTGCCATCAGTGAGTCAAAGGGGAATCAGCCCCAGCATTTT. The encoded protein is CAISESKGNQPQHF.

This clone was counted once. The chain couples TRBV7-8 to TRBJ1-1; D remains unclear. This CDR3 region has 15 residues. Trimming took off 3 bases at V and 2 bases at J, with 13 bases between the two ends. CDR1 is SGHVS and CDR2 is FQNEAQ in the germline V gene. CDR3 loop: CASSFARVSNTEAFF. The CDR3 coding sequence is TGTGCCAGCAGCTTCGCCCGGGTTTCTAACACTGAAGCTTTCTTT.

The rearrangement links TRBV10-3 to TRBJ2-1; 7 bases line up with TRBD2. The CDR3 length is 16 residues. Germline assignment: CDR1 ENHRY and CDR2 SYGVKD. Losses at the gene ends were 6 bases for V and 0 bases for J; bases not matched to a gene: 8. The CDR3 sequence is CAISASGTISYNEQFF. The CDR3 DNA follows: TGTGCCATCAGCGCCTCCGGGACTATCTCCTACAATGAGCAGTTCTTC.

About this clone itself: The germline gene is not matched at one end of the junction; a read error may be the cause. This chain links TRBV27 with TRBJ2-3, with a weak D call TRBD2 (5 bases). CDR1 is MNHEY, CDR2 SMNVEV, per germline (reference sequence). The CDR3 spans 16 residues. The CDR3 DNA reads as TGTGCCAGCAGTCTATCTAGCCCGCCCGGCACAGATACGCAGTATTTT. Translated, it gives CASSLSSPPGTDTQYF.

This clone was seen once. The chain combines TRBV6-5 with TRBJ1-2; 7 nucleotides align to TRBD1. The germline V gene has CDR1 MNHEY and CDR2 SVGAGI. The CDR3 sequence is 13 residues long. V lost 9 bases and J lost 8; bases outside the gene matches: 12. The CDR3 DNA reads as TGTGCCAGTACGACAGGGTTTAAGGAGGGCTACACCTTC. Its translation: CASTTGFKEGYTF.

This chain joins TRBV6-1 and TRBJ2-3; perhaps TRBD2 as D (5 bases). The CDR3 length is 14 residues. Trimming removed 8 bases at V and 4 bases at J, with 16 bases between. Germline values: CDR1 MNHNS, CDR2 SASEGT. Written as DNA, the CDR3 is TGTGCCAGCGGCTTGTCGGGAAGGGCAGATACGCAGTATTTT. It yields the protein CASGLSGRADTQYF.

The J gene is TRBJ2-7, the V gene TRBV4-1; 9 nucleotides align to TRBD1. Per germline, CDR1 MGHRA and CDR2 YSYEKL. After removal of 1 base from V and 0 bases from J, the junction contained 7 bases not matched to a gene. This CDR3 region has 17 residues. The CDR3 region has the DNA TGCGCCAGCAGCCAAGGGGTCTCGGGACAGGGCTCCTACGAGCAGTACTTC. This gives the protein CASSQGVSGQGSYEQYF.

This clone showed up just once. The chain has TRBV19 and TRBJ2-7, with D tentatively TRBD1 (6 bases). CDR3 length: 13 residues. The germline V gene has CDR1 LNHDA and CDR2 SQIVND (reference sequence). V shed 4 bases and J shed 4 bases, with 11 bases lying between them. CDR3 sequence reads: CASSTAGAYEQYF. The CDR3 DNA follows: TGTGCCAGTAGTACGGCAGGGGCGTACGAGCAGTACTTC.

V gene TRBV5-8 combines with J gene TRBJ1-2, with TRBD1 matching over 7 bases. From germline, CDR1 is SGHTS and CDR2 YDEGEE. The CDR3 contains 15 residues. The junction had 9 bases not matched to a gene; V was cut back by 3 bases and J by 4 bases. The CDR3 sequence: CASSSRTGWGYGYTF. The CDR3, as DNA: TGTGCCAGCAGCTCCAGGACAGGCTGGGGCTATGGCTACACCTTC. Using reference TRBV5-8 and TRBJ1-2 for the parts outside the CDR3, the full variable domain is EAGVTQSPTHLIKTRGQQATLRCSPISGHTSVYWYQQALGLGLQFLLWYDEGEERNRGNFPPRFSGRQFPNYSSELNVNALELEDSALYLCASSSRTGWGYGYTFGSGTRLTVV.

This chain links TRBV19 with TRBJ2-2, with a tentative D call TRBD1 (6 bases). This CDR3 comprises 15 residues. V shed 1 base and J shed 4 bases, with 10 bases lying between them. Germline V gene sequence: CDR1 LNHDA, CDR2 SQIVND (reference sequence). CDR3 DNA sequence: TGTGCCAGTAGTATAGGGGGGCTGCGCACCGGGGAGCTGTTTTTT. Translation gives CASSIGGLRTGELFF.

V is TRBV10-2 and J is TRBJ2-5; the match to TRBD2 covers 8 bases. The CDR3 consists of 15 residues. In germline, CDR1 is WSHSY, CDR2 SAAADI. V trimming: 10 bases; J trimming: 1 base; junction bases outside the gene matches: 11. CDR3 nucleotides: TGCGCCACGGGGGCGGGGGGCGCCCCCCAAGAGACCCAGTACTTC. The encoded protein is CATGAGGAPQETQYF.

V is TRBV12-5 and J is TRBJ1-5, with 11 positions matching TRBD1. Germline V lookup: CDR1 LGHNT, CDR2 FRNRAP. This CDR3 is built from 16 residues. The ends lost 4 bases at V and 6 bases at J; junction bases unmatched: 8. CDR3 nucleotides: TGTGCTAGTGGTTCCCCAGGACAGGGGGCCTTTCAGCCCCAGCATTTT. It specifies CASGSPGQGAFQPQHF.

This chain joins TRBV18 and TRBJ2-2; TRBD1 matches at 7 bases. CDR3 length: 19 residues. Germline trimming cut 3 bases from V and 0 bases from J; bases unmatched to any gene: 13. Germline V gene lookup returns CDR1 KGHSH and CDR2 LQKENI. The CDR3 bases are TGTGCCAGCTCACCGCGTGGGACAGTCCGATTCGCGAACACCGGGGAGCTGTTTTTT. Encoded protein: CASSPRGTVRFANTGELFF.

The chain has TRBV5-1 and TRBJ1-1; 8 positions agree with TRBD1. Trimming cost V 0 bases and J 3 bases; bases outside gene matches: 7. Germline assignment: CDR1 SGHRS and CDR2 YFSETQ. The CDR3 has 16 residues. Written as DNA, the CDR3 is TGCGCCAGCAGCTTGGGCAGGGGGCGCTTTGACACTGAAGCTTTCTTT. This codes for CASSLGRGRFDTEAFF.

The chain has TRBV6-5 and TRBJ1-2, with a weak D call TRBD1 (5 bases). CDR3 length equals 13 residues. Looked up from germline, CDR1 is MNHEY and CDR2 is SVGAGI. Trimming took off 3 bases at V and 10 bases at J, with 15 bases between the two ends. This chain's CDR3 is CASSYAGIPFYTF. The CDR3 DNA reads TGTGCCAGCAGTTATGCAGGGATCCCTTTCTACACCTTC.

The chain has TRBV30 and TRBJ1-1, with D hard to call. This CDR3 is 11 amino acids long. V was shortened by 4 bases and J by 11 bases, with 14 bases between the two germline ends. Germline V gives CDR1 GTSNPN, CDR2 SVGIG (reference sequence). CDR3: CAWTPRGQAFF. Here the CDR3 DNA reads TGTGCCTGGACCCCGCGAGGGCAGGCTTTCTTT.

The CDR3 sequence is CASRLTGNTEAFF. Written as DNA, the CDR3 is TGTGCCAGTCGGCTAACAGGGAACACTGAAGCTTTCTTT. The chain is built from TRBV19 and TRBJ1-1; maybe TRBD1 (5 bases). Germline V gene lookup returns CDR1 LNHDA and CDR2 SQIVND (reference sequence). The CDR3 runs to 13 residues. V was pared by 8 bases and J by 1 base, with 11 bases between.

This chain connects TRBV19 to TRBJ1-3; D gene uncertain. Germline assignment: CDR1 LNHDA and CDR2 SQIVND (reference sequence). The CDR3 consists of 15 residues. V lost 0 bases and J 0 bases, leaving 6 bases between the germline ends. CDR3 coding DNA: TGTGCCAGTAGTATAGAGGGAGGCTCTGGAAACACCATATATTTT. It codes for CASSIEGGSGNTIYF.

This clone was observed once. V is TRBV2 and J is TRBJ2-1, with 9 positions matching TRBD1. Germline trimming cut 6 bases from V and 8 bases from J; bases unmatched to any gene: 11. Germline loops: CDR1 SNHLY, CDR2 FYNNEI. The CDR3 contains 15 residues. Here the CDR3 reads CASSDPGTGRYEQFF. CDR3 DNA: TGTGCCAGCAGCGACCCCGGGACAGGGCGGTATGAGCAGTTCTTC.

This chain joins TRBV6-5 and TRBJ2-3; D is possibly TRBD2 (7 bases). The ends were cut back, 3 bases at V and 3 bases at J, with 16 bases in the middle. Per the germline V gene, CDR1 is MNHEY and CDR2 is SVGAGI. The CDR3 spans 16 residues. The CDR3 DNA follows: TGTGCCAGCAGTTATTTTTTCGGGGGGACAACAGATACGCAGTATTTT. It yields the protein CASSYFFGGTTDTQYF.

The chain uses TRBV18 and TRBJ1-2, with D possibly matching TRBD1 (5 bases). There are 15 residues in the CDR3. Germline V gives CDR1 KGHSH, CDR2 LQKENI. The V end lost 3 bases, the J end lost 4 bases, and 15 bases lay between the germline ends. The CDR3 protein is CASSPGSGDLYGYTF. CDR3 DNA: TGTGCCAGCTCACCCGGATCGGGGGACCTCTATGGCTACACCTTC.

The chain is built from TRBV7-8 and TRBJ2-5; TRBD2 matches at 15 bases. CDR1 SGHVS and CDR2 FQNEAQ come from the germline V gene. This CDR3 spans 17 amino acids. V was pared by 5 bases and J by 1 base, with 5 bases of the junction left unmatched. The CDR3 protein is CASSEPGLAGGQETQYF. The CDR3 DNA sequence: TGTGCCAGCAGCGAGCCGGGACTAGCGGGGGGCCAAGAGACCCAGTACTTC.

J is TRBJ2-2 and V is TRBV5-4, with 10 positions matching TRBD2. The germline CDR1 and CDR2 sequences are SGHNT and YYREEE (reference sequence). J lost 2 bases, V lost 4 bases, and 5 bases had no gene match. The CDR3 covers 16 residues. The CDR3 sequence is CASSTLAGVNTGELFF. For the CDR3, the DNA is TGTGCCAGCAGCACCCTAGCGGGAGTAAACACCGGGGAGCTGTTTTTT.

The chain joins TRBV27 to TRBJ2-7; the match to TRBD1 covers 9 bases. CDR1 is MNHEY and CDR2 is SMNVEV in the germline V gene (reference sequence). The CDR3 is 18 residues long. Trimming cost V 4 bases and J 4 bases; bases outside gene matches: 17. Written as DNA, the CDR3 is TGTGCCAGCAGTTCGTTTATGTTGGGTGACAGGGGGGCATACGAGCAGTACTTC. Its protein product is CASSSFMLGDRGAYEQYF.

V gene TRBV10-2 combines with J gene TRBJ2-1; 9 nucleotides match TRBD2. Germline lookup yields CDR1 WSHSY and CDR2 SAAADI. CDR3 size: 14 residues. Trimming at V came to 7 bases and at J to 5 bases, leaving 6 bases not matched to a gene. CDR3 DNA: TGCGCCAGCAAGAAGGGACTAGCAAACAATGAGCAGTTCTTC. This codes for CASKKGLANNEQFF.

In nucleotides, the CDR3 is TGTGCCAGCAGCGAGACGACAGGGGCTCTTTCCGGAAACACCATATATTTT. Its translation is CASSETTGALSGNTIYF. The chain employs TRBV9 and TRBJ1-3, with 8 nucleotides matching TRBD1. The germline V gene has CDR1 SGDLS and CDR2 YYNGEE. The CDR3 is 17 amino acids. V gave up 3 bases and J gave up 4 bases; unmatched junction bases: 12.

J is TRBJ2-1 and V is TRBV12-2; the table gives TRBD2 as D, unverified against the DNA. TRBV12-2 is a listed pseudogene. This CDR3 has 17 residues. The CDR3 protein is CASRLDMGGGFRGEQFF. The DNA of the CDR3 is TGTGCAAGTCGCTTAGATATGGGCGGGGGATTCCGGGGTGAGCAGTTCTTC.

The chain employs TRBV6-6 and TRBJ2-2; 10 bases align to TRBD2. V shed 5 bases and J 6 bases; nucleotides not matched to a gene: 6. This CDR3 has 15 amino acids. Looked up from germline, CDR1 is MNHNY and CDR2 is SVGAGI (reference sequence). The CDR3 DNA reads as TGTGCCAGCAGTACCGGGACTAGCGTGGCCGGGGAGCTGTTTTTT. It specifies CASSTGTSVAGELFF.

V and J are TRBV2 and TRBJ1-2; no firm D call. The CDR3 runs 15 residues. In germline, CDR1 is SNHLY, CDR2 FYNNEI. V was shortened by 6 bases and J by 8 bases, with 22 bases between the two germline ends. CDR3 DNA: TGTGCCAGCAGATCAACGTTCCTTGGGCATCTAGGCTACACCTTC. Its protein product is CASRSTFLGHLGYTF.

The count of this clone is one. This chain uses TRBV19 with TRBJ1-6; 9 bases line up with TRBD1. Germline trimming cut 6 bases from V and 11 bases from J; bases unmatched to any gene: 23. Looked up from germline, CDR1 is LNHDA and CDR2 is SQIVND (reference sequence). This CDR3 comprises 19 residues. The DNA of the CDR3 is TGTGCCAGTAGCTTTACAGGGGGCCAACGTGGGTCTATGCGTGCACCCCTCCACTTT. This sequence encodes CASSFTGGQRGSMRAPLHF.

The chain combines TRBV11-2 with TRBJ1-1; 7 positions match TRBD1. Germline CDR1 SGHAT, CDR2 FQNNGV. With 6 bases clipped from V and 7 bases from J, the junction kept 11 bases outside the gene matches. The CDR3 spans 14 residues. CDR3 sequence reads: CASRSERGPDEAFF. CDR3 DNA: TGTGCCAGCAGATCCGAGAGGGGGCCAGATGAAGCTTTCTTT.